This T cell receptor (beta chain) was recovered during a study of regulatory T cells in long-lasting Graves disease. As to this clonotype: Its antigen is unknown.

To make TCR beta libraries, researchers used iRepertoire HTBI primers and Arm-PCR of CDR3 regions. TCRdb recomputed calls from the multiplex PCR reads with MiXCR, one row per CDR3 protein. The table records approximately 360,000 distinct CDR3 sequences, approximately 12% of them present only once. V was trimmed by 6 bases and J by 4 bases, leaving 12 bases between them. CDR3 length equals 14 residues. Looked up from germline, CDR1 is SGHTA and CDR2 is FQGNSA. Regarding the study as a whole: The persistent group shared fewer than 3,500 public clonotypes, more than the approximately 970 shared by new patients.

Time point meaning: newly diagnosed GD, antithyroid drugs for less than 3 months. Following extraction of RNA from PBMCs, that RNA was used to make the TCR library. These sequences were also reported in another study, on T cells in Graves' hyperthyroidism and ophthalmopathy.

The material sequenced was peripheral blood mononuclear cells (PBMCs), taken at new diagnosis, from a patient treated with antithyroid drugs. The J gene is TRBJ1-4, the V gene TRBV7-2; no reliable D call. This TCR derives from a woman under 30 with Graves disease. CDR3 residues: CASSFSEGNEKLFF. DNA for the CDR3: TGTGCCAGCAGTTTCTCAGAGGGTAATGAAAAACTGTTTTTT.